This T cell receptor (beta chain) was observed in a study of response to subunit inactivated influenza vaccine (dated by TCRdb to 2017 to 2018). With regard to the full study: The study used deep quantitative T cell receptor repertoire profiling to track responses to a trivalent subunit inactivated influenza vaccine.

On this clonotype: It has no known antigen specificity. Per-nucleotide qualities are absent, and no much larger clonotype sits a single base away.

The library was prepared using RT-PCR. Sequencer: Illumina HiSeq 2500. TCRdb reprocessed the public reads (quality trimming at Q25 with fastp, clone calling with MiXCR) and kept in-frame beta chains. Each entry merges the rows of one CDR3 protein and shows their most common DNA and genes. The sample contains hundreds of thousands of distinct CDR3 sequences, about 25% of them found a single time. Under 2.5% of the sample goes to the ten largest clones. Summary of the overall study and its limitations: The authors suggested that each seasonal influenza vaccination may recruit only a limited number of new T cells.

The source was CD4+ T cells sorted from PBMCs, collected approximately 5 days after vaccination. The clonotype originates from a man in his forties or fifties who received an inactivated influenza vaccine. Donor details come from another sample of the same person, matched by shared clones.

The CDR3 amino acid sequence is: CASSFGGGSSTDTQYF. In nucleotide form, the sequence is TGCGCCAGCAGCTTCGGCGGGGGCAGCAGCACAGATACGCAGTATTTT. The chain is encoded by TRBV5-1 joined to TRBJ2-3, and the D gene may be TRBD2, 7 bases matching. Reading the germline V gene gives CDR1 SGHRS and CDR2 YFSETQ. The V and J ends are trimmed by 2 bases and 0 bases, leaving 13 bases between them. Spanning cysteine to phenylalanine, the CDR3 consists of 16 amino acids. Just CDR3 DNA is preserved here, 48 bases in frame from base 1.